The rows below give T cell receptor beta chains drawn from one sample of a study of OX40 agonist ivuxolimab in advanced cancers. Clones were read by immunoSEQ multiplex PCR, and TCRdb kept only the in-frame ones, dropping some. This table holds 100,000 or so clones, about 88% found once. The sequencing here drew on CD4+ or CD8+ T cells sorted from blood, taken in a trial of the OX40 agonist ivuxolimab. Source of these receptors: an adult with an advanced solid tumor such as melanoma, head and neck, liver or kidney cancer. Each CDR3 is given with its conserved first and last residue. Each record gives: clone size, D gene, J gene, V gene, CDR3 DNA, CDR3 protein. A D gene is named only where the DNA matches it firmly. Clone sizes are given selectively: once, few, many, or a class where the clone is expanded.

NA	NA	TRBJ2-2	TRBV5-1	TGCGCCAGCAGCCCGGAGGTCACCGGGGAGCTGTTTTTT	CASSPEVTGELFF
NA	TRBD1	TRBJ1-5	TRBV30	TGTGCCTGGAGCCCGGGACAGCTCAATCAGCCCCAGCATTTT	CAWSPGQLNQPQHF
NA	NA	TRBJ1-2	TRBV27	TGTGCCAGCAGTCGACGAGGGACCGAAGCATATGTCTACACCTTC	CASSRRGTEAYVYTF
NA	NA	TRBJ1-2	TRBV25-1	TGTGCCAGCAGCAGGGGCGGAGGTAACTATGGCTACACCTTC	CASSRGGGNYGYTF
NA	NA	TRBJ2-1	TRBV2	TGTGCCAGCAGTGAAAGGGCGTCCCGTAACAATGAGCAGTTCTTC	CASSERASRNNEQFF
NA	NA	TRBJ1-1	TRBV11-2	TGTGCCAGCAGCTTAGGGCTGGGGGGGGGCCCTGAAGCTTTCTTT	CASSLGLGGGPEAFF
NA	TRBD2	TRBJ2-1	TRBV27	TGTGCCAGCAGTGTCTGGATAGCGGGAGTAAAGTACAATGAGCAGTTCTTC	CASSVWIAGVKYNEQFF
NA	NA	TRBJ2-3	TRBV5-6	TGTGCCAGCAGCTTGGCTAGCGGCACAGATACGCAGTATTTT	CASSLASGTDTQYF
NA	NA	TRBJ1-4	TRBV5-1	TGCGCCAGCTCGACCGGAACTAATGAAAAACTGTTTTTT	CASSTGTNEKLFF
NA	TRBD2	TRBJ2-3	TRBV27	TGTGCCAGCAGTCCAGTAGCGGGGGGAGATACGCAGTATTTT	CASSPVAGGDTQYF
NA	TRBD1	TRBJ1-1	TRBV19	TGTGCCAGTAGTATAGGGCCGGGACAGCAAACCAAAGCTTTCTTT	CASSIGPGQQTKAFF
NA	TRBD1	TRBJ1-3	TRBV27	TGTGCCAGGAGAAGACCACAGGGGTCAGGAGGAAACACCATATATTTT	CARRRPQGSGGNTIYF
once	TRBD1	TRBJ2-7	TRBV6-5	TGTGCCAGCAGTTACTTAAGACAGGGAATTCGATACGAGCAGTACTTC	CASSYLRQGIRYEQYF
NA	NA	TRBJ1-6	TRBV5-1	TGCGCCAGCGCCCAGGGGTTAGAGAATTCACCCCTCCACTTT	CASAQGLENSPLHF
NA	NA	TRBJ1-3	TRBV25-1	TGTGCCAGCAGGGGGGCTGGAAACACCATATATTTT	CASRGAGNTIYF
NA	NA	TRBJ2-5	TRBV15	TGTGCCACCAGCAGAGATCGTGAGACCCAGTACTTC	CATSRDRETQYF
NA	NA	TRBJ1-1	TRBV2	TGTGCCAGCACTCAAGAGGGGTACACTGAAGCTTTCTTT	CASTQEGYTEAFF
NA	TRBD1	TRBJ2-7	TRBV6-6	TGTGCCAGCAGCCACGGGACAGGGCCCGAGCAGTACTTC	CASSHGTGPEQYF
NA	TRBD2	TRBJ2-1	TRBV6-5	TGTGCCAGCAGTTACTCGAGTCCCGGGACTACTTATGAGCAGTTCTTC	CASSYSSPGTTYEQFF
NA	TRBD1	TRBJ1-1	TRBV5-1	TGCGCCAGCAGCTTCGACAGGGGGACCAACACTGAAGCTTTCTTT	CASSFDRGTNTEAFF